This T cell receptor (beta chain) was observed in a study of blood T cell repertoires in COVID-19. Study in general: Both acute and convalescent COVID-19 samples were obtained from the United States, Italy and Spain. Sources were T cells, B-cell-depleted T cells, or PBMCs; the material itself was cDNA or gDNA.

Germline V gene sequence: CDR1 SQVTM, CDR2 ANQGSEA. V lost 4 bases and J lost 5; bases outside the gene matches: 3. This CDR3 is built from 13 residues. Here immunoSEQ multiplex PCR was the method, and the copy in TCRdb shows in-frame clones only, minus some. The sample shows about 110,000 clones, approximately 70% of them seen only once. This TCR was sampled from a woman aged 60-70 years with acute or convalescent COVID-19. Specimen: peripheral blood. The chain uses TRBV29-1 and TRBJ2-5; 11 bases map to TRBD2. CDR3 nucleotide sequence: TGCAGCGTTGTTCCTAGCGGGGGGGAGACCCAGTACTTC. It translates to CSVVPSGGETQYF.